This T cell receptor (beta chain) was sequenced in a study of technical replicates of blood from a handful of donors. Trimming removed 2 bases from V and 7 bases from J; junction bases left unmatched: 3. Per germline, CDR1 SGHVS and CDR2 FQNEAQ. The CDR3 runs to 14 residues. Sequencing was performed with immunoSEQ multiplex PCR; in TCRdb, only in-frame clones are kept and a portion is missing. Here the sample spans 68,000 or so clones, roughly 97% being singletons. The V call is TRBV7-8, the J call TRBJ2-1, with 9 bases lining up with TRBD2. This receptor was taken from a human donor in good health. Material: T cells isolated from PBMCs. CDR3 sequence reads: CASSLLAGTNEQFF. The CDR3 region has the DNA TGTGCCAGCAGCTTACTAGCGGGGACAAATGAGCAGTTCTTC.